The TCR beta chain under discussion was sequenced for a study of blood T cells in healthy people across ages. There are 13 residues in the CDR3. Trimming took 0 bases from V and 3 from J, leaving 6 bases between them. Germline CDR1 reads SGHDN; CDR2 reads FVKESK. Primers used in a second PCR of roughly 6 to 12 cycles were a sample-barcoded 5' primer and a J-beta primer mix. TCRdb called the 5' RACE reads again in MiXCR, with one record for every CDR3 protein. In the table there are approximately 1.5 million distinct CDR3 sequences, roughly 43% of which are singletons. The receptor's source is a woman under 30 in good health. The rearrangement links TRBV14 to TRBJ2-7; no firm D call. The material sequenced was blood. CDR3 region: CASSQDPRYEQYF. CDR3 sequence (DNA): TGTGCCAGCAGCCAAGATCCCCGCTACGAGCAGTACTTC.